This TCR beta chain was captured in a study of blood T cell repertoires in COVID-19. Overall study context: In each case, the material was cDNA or gDNA derived from T cells, B-cell-depleted T cells, or PBMCs.

The table came from immunoSEQ multiplex PCR; TCRdb's copy has only in-frame clones and leaves some out. The sample contains approximately 270,000 clones, roughly 85% of which appear only once. Cohort 3 recovered donors had two negative PCRs, clearance, or symptom resolution. The CDR3 contains 17 residues. Germline CDR1 and CDR2: LGHDT and YNNKEL (reference sequence). The ends lost 0 bases at V and 4 bases at J; junction bases unmatched: 12. This TCR was sampled from a woman aged 45-65 years who had recovered from COVID-19. The chain links TRBV3-1 (or the pseudogene TRBV3-2) to TRBJ2-7; 7 bases fit TRBD2. Material: PBMCs or T cells enriched from blood (not recorded which). The DNA of the CDR3 is TGTGCCAGCAGCCAAGATCCCCAGCGGGAAGTGAGTTACGAGCAGTACTTC. Amino acids: CASSQDPQREVSYEQYF.